The 17 T cell receptor beta chains given below trace back to one sample, sequenced in a study of CD8+ T cells in alopecia areata. Isolated RNA was reverse transcribed into cDNA used as the sequencing template. Data came from immunoSEQ multiplex PCR; TCRdb stores just in-frame clones and leaves some out. The table has some 180,000 clones, 45% to 60% seen once. Treatment: oral pan-JAK inhibitor, 5-10 mg twice daily. The sequencing here drew on CD8+ T cells sorted from blood, taken around week 54, from a patient treated with tofacitinib. These receptors were obtained from a human donor with alopecia areata.

This clone was detected only a few times. This chain connects TRBV30 to TRBJ2-7; D is uncertain. The CDR3 is made up of 12 amino acids. Looked up from germline, CDR1 is GTSNPN and CDR2 is SVGIG (reference sequence). Between the trimmed V and J ends, which lost 0 bases and 5 bases, there was a span of 8 bases. CDR3 in amino acids: CAWSVQWNEQYF. In DNA, the CDR3 is TGTGCCTGGAGTGTGCAATGGAACGAGCAGTACTTC.

The chain combines TRBV27 with TRBJ1-2; 10 bases agree with TRBD1. CDR3 size: 15 residues. Looked up from germline, CDR1 is MNHEY and CDR2 is SMNVEV (reference sequence). V shed 5 bases and J 4 bases; nucleotides not matched to a gene: 7. CDR3 region: CASSPGTGVIYGYTF. As DNA, the CDR3 is TGTGCCAGCAGTCCAGGGACAGGGGTAATCTATGGCTACACCTTC.

The CDR3 coding sequence is TGTGCCAGCAGTTACGATTTAGAAAGTCGGTATGAGACCCAGTACTTC. It yields the protein CASSYDLESRYETQYF. The chain carries TRBV6-5 and TRBJ2-5; D is undetermined. Germline CDR1 and CDR2: MNHEY and SVGAGI. The ends were cut back, 2 bases at V and 5 bases at J, with 18 bases in the middle. The CDR3 is 16 amino acids.

The chain couples TRBV27 to TRBJ1-1; D is perhaps TRBD1 (6 bases). Germline assignment: CDR1 MNHEY and CDR2 SMNVEV (reference sequence). CDR3 size: 15 residues. V was pared by 0 bases and J by 5 bases, with 13 bases between. The CDR3 DNA is TGTGCCAGCAGTTTATCGTCAGGGGCTATGACTGAAGCTTTCTTT. It encodes CASSLSSGAMTEAFF.

CDR3: CASSAGTGAGNTIYF. DNA for the CDR3: TGTGCCAGCAGTGCGGGGACAGGGGCTGGAAACACCATATATTTT. This chain uses TRBV2 with TRBJ1-3; 10 bases match TRBD1. The germline gives CDR1 SNHLY, CDR2 FYNNEI. V gave up 4 bases and J gave up 2 bases; unmatched junction bases: 2. The CDR3 has 15 residues.

The chain carries TRBV11-2 and TRBJ2-5; TRBD1 aligns across 10 bases. Near its end, the DNA agrees better with TRBJ2-7, so the J call may be wrong. The CDR3 is made up of 16 amino acids. Germline V gives CDR1 SGHAT, CDR2 FQNNGV. As DNA, the CDR3 is TGTGCCAGCAGCCAAGAGGGGACAGGGGAAGGGTACGAGCAGTACTTC. The encoded protein is CASSQEGTGEGYEQYF.

The sample holds one count of this clone. The chain uses TRBV5-6 and TRBJ2-1; 7 nucleotides align to TRBD2. Losses at the gene ends were 2 bases for V and 8 bases for J; bases not matched to a gene: 7. The CDR3 is 14 residues long. Germline V lookup: CDR1 SGHDT, CDR2 YYEEEE. The CDR3 region has the DNA TGTGCCAGCAGCTTACGGCTAGCGGTCGATGAGCAGTTCTTC. This codes for CASSLRLAVDEQFF.

This chain links TRBV7-9 with TRBJ2-1; 8 nucleotides agree with TRBD1. In germline, CDR1 is SEHNR, CDR2 FQNEAQ (reference sequence). The CDR3 runs 13 residues. The V segment lost 4 bases and the J segment 8 bases; nucleotides outside the gene matches: 4. The CDR3 DNA reads TGTGCCAGCAGCTCCACGGACAGGGATGAGCAGTTCTTC. Protein: CASSSTDRDEQFF.

This sequence joins TRBV7-3 and TRBJ1-2, with D possibly being TRBD1 (5 bases). Germline-derived CDR1 and CDR2 are SGHTA and FQGTGA. The V and J ends lost 3 bases and 8 bases respectively, with 13 bases between them. CDR3 length: 13 amino acids. The CDR3 is CASSFGAGYGYTF. The CDR3 DNA reads as TGTGCCAGCAGCTTCGGTGCAGGGTACGGCTACACCTTC.

This clone has a handful of counts. J is TRBJ2-1 and V is TRBV18; perhaps TRBD2 as D (6 bases). Germline V lookup: CDR1 KGHSH, CDR2 LQKENI. Trimming took off 4 bases at V and 7 bases at J, with 11 bases between the two ends. This CDR3 contains 13 residues. CDR3 sequence (DNA): TGTGCCAGCTCACGGCCTGGGGGGAATGAGCAGTTCTTC. It is translated as CASSRPGGNEQFF. The full variable domain, in which reference TRBV18 and TRBJ2-1 provide the parts outside the CDR3, is NAGVMQNPRHLVRRRGQEARLRCSPMKGHSHVYWYRQLPEEGLKFMVYLQKENIIDESGMPKERFSAEFPKEGPSILRIQQVVRGDSAAYFCASSRPGGNEQFFGPGTRLTVL.

As for this clone: The same CDR3 can be traced to other DNA sequences in this sample. V usage is TRBV6-5 and J usage is TRBJ1-1; D is perhaps TRBD1 (6 bases). Trimming removed 6 bases from V and 1 base from J, with 9 bases in between. From germline, CDR1 is MNHEY and CDR2 SVGAGI. CDR3 size: 13 residues. CDR3 sequence reads: CASSLTGNTEAFF. DNA for the CDR3: TGTGCCAGCAGCCTGACAGGGAACACTGAAGCTTTCTTT.

This clone has a single count. This chain uses TRBV18 with TRBJ1-5; 9 nucleotides match TRBD1. Germline V CDR1 and CDR2: KGHSH, LQKENI. Germline trimming cut 5 bases from V and 6 bases from J; bases unmatched to any gene: 2. CDR3 length equals 13 residues. CDR3 amino acids: CASSGDRVQPQHF. CDR3 DNA: TGTGCCAGCTCAGGGGACAGGGTTCAGCCCCAGCATTTT.

The CDR3: CASSSGHSNQPQHF. The CDR3 DNA is TGTGCCAGCAGTTCGGGTCATAGCAATCAGCCCCAGCATTTT. This rearrangement joins TRBV6-5 to TRBJ1-5; D is ambiguous. Germline CDR1 MNHEY, CDR2 SVGAGI. V was pared by 4 bases and J by 0 bases, with 7 bases between. The CDR3 totals 14 residues.

V gene TRBV2 combines with J gene TRBJ1-1; 7 nucleotides match TRBD1. V dropped 9 bases and J dropped 8; count of bases not matched to a gene: 9. The CDR3 spans 12 residues. Germline V CDR1 and CDR2: SNHLY, FYNNEI. The DNA of the CDR3 is TGTGCCAGTCGGGACAGATCTTTCGAAGCTTTCTTT. Translating it yields CASRDRSFEAFF. Together with reference TRBV2 and TRBJ1-1, the CDR3 gives the full variable domain: EPEVTQTPSHQVTQMGQEVILRCVPISNHLYFYWYRQILGQKVEFLVSFYNNEISEKSEIFDDQFSVERPDGSNFTLKIRSTKLEDSAMYFCASRDRSFEAFFGQGTRLTVV.

This clone was observed a few times. The chain joins TRBV4-3 to TRBJ2-6; 11 bases are a match to TRBD2. Unmatched junction bases numbered 4, after V lost 3 bases and J lost 0 bases. Germline V CDR1 and CDR2: LGHNA, YSLEER. This CDR3 contains 18 residues. CDR3 sequence (DNA): TGCGCCAGCAGCCACGGGACTAGCGGACCCTCTGGGGCCAACGTCCTGACTTTC. This codes for CASSHGTSGPSGANVLTF.

The V call is TRBV29-1, the J call TRBJ2-5, with TRBD2 matching 8 bases. This CDR3 spans 14 amino acids. The trim removed 3 bases at V and 5 bases at J, leaving 8 bases unmatched. CDR1 is SQVTM, CDR2 ANQGSEA, per germline. The CDR3 coding sequence is TGCAGCGTTGACCGGGGGGGATTAGGCGAGACCCAGTACTTC. Amino acids: CSVDRGGLGETQYF.

The sample holds a few counts of this clone. The chain combines TRBV5-6 with TRBJ1-1; unclear D gene. This CDR3 has 15 residues. Germline V lookup: CDR1 SGHDT, CDR2 YYEEEE. The V end lost 4 bases, the J end lost 2 bases, and 15 bases lay between the germline ends. CDR3 DNA: TGTGCCAGCAGCAGACCCCTGGAGGGAAACACTGAAGCTTTCTTT. It specifies CASSRPLEGNTEAFF.